A single sample is the source of the 6 T cell receptor beta chains below, sequenced in a study of CD8 T cells in ankylosing spondylitis. TCRdb ran MiXCR on the 5' RACE reads and lists one entry per CDR3 protein. The table has around 220,000 distinct CDR3 sequences, approximately 10% seen once; the top ten hold roughly a fifth. The sequencing sample was made of blood, either unsorted or a sorted T cell fraction (not recorded which). The receptor set was obtained from a male donor with ankylosing spondylitis or in good health (not recorded which).

In this sample, this clonotype turned up many times. J is TRBJ2-7 and V is TRBV20-1; 15 bases are shared with TRBD2. CDR1 DFQATT and CDR2 SNEGSKA come from the germline V gene (reference sequence). This CDR3 comprises 21 residues. The ends lost 0 bases at V and 0 bases at J; junction bases unmatched: 15. The CDR3 DNA sequence: TGCAGTGCTAGAGATATAGGGACTAGCGGGGGGCTAAACGAAATCTCCTACGAGCAGTACTTC. This codes for CSARDIGTSGGLNEISYEQYF.

This chain connects TRBV12-3 or TRBV12-4 to TRBJ2-7; 8 positions agree with TRBD2. V shed 3 bases and J 0 bases; nucleotides not matched to a gene: 7. The CDR3 contains 16 residues. CDR3 nucleotides: TGTGCCAGCAGTTTGGGGAGCGGGGGCCTCTCCTACGAGCAGTACTTC. It is translated as CASSLGSGGLSYEQYF.

This clonotype was counted many times. The J gene is TRBJ2-1, the V gene TRBV5-1; TRBD2 matches 7 bases. J was trimmed by 5 bases and V by 0 bases; bases with no gene match: 8. Germline V gene sequence: CDR1 SGHRS, CDR2 YFSETQ. This CDR3 spans 16 amino acids. This chain's CDR3 is CASSLAAGLPDNEQFF. CDR3 sequence (DNA): TGCGCCAGCAGCTTGGCCGCGGGACTACCTGACAATGAGCAGTTCTTC.

This chain uses TRBV24-1 with TRBJ1-5; the D gene is possibly TRBD1 (5 bases). Trimming cost V 3 bases and J 6 bases, with 14 bases left between them. The CDR3 is 15 residues long. CDR1 is KGHDR, CDR2 SFDVKD, per germline. CDR3 sequence: CATSDAWGEGQPQHF. The CDR3 region has the DNA TGTGCCACCAGTGATGCGTGGGGGGAAGGTCAGCCCCAGCATTTT.

This chain uses TRBV28 with TRBJ2-7; D is ambiguous. Trimming removed 4 bases from V and 6 bases from J, with 10 bases in between. The CDR3 spans 12 residues. Germline V gene sequence: CDR1 MDHEN, CDR2 SYDVKM. The CDR3: CASSWERTEQYF. DNA of the CDR3: TGTGCCAGCAGTTGGGAAAGAACCGAGCAGTACTTC.

This clonotype was counted ten times or more. The gene calls are TRBV27 and TRBJ2-3; possible D gene TRBD2, 7 bases. The germline V gene encodes CDR1 MNHEY and CDR2 SMNVEV (reference sequence). Trimming stripped 2 bases from V and 7 bases from J, with 13 bases between. The CDR3 loop spans 14 amino acids. CDR3 sequence (DNA): TGTGCCAGCAGTTTAGGGGGGGCCCTCAATACGCAGTATTTT. Translated, it gives CASSLGGALNTQYF.